The 8 T cell receptor beta chains below all came from one sample that was sequenced in a study of T cell responses to AZD1222 COVID-19 vaccine. Sequencing used immunoSEQ multiplex PCR; TCRdb keeps in-frame clones, though not all of them. In the table there are tens of thousands of clones, about 93% of which are singletons. This sample comprised peripheral blood, obtained on day 0 of MenACWY control vaccination. These receptors all stem from an adult in good health.

The chain carries TRBV27 and TRBJ2-7, with D unclear. This CDR3 comprises 15 residues. V lost 2 bases, J lost 3 bases, and 14 bases lay in between. Germline V gives CDR1 MNHEY, CDR2 SMNVEV (reference sequence). The CDR3 protein is CASSLRRGGIYEQYF. Here the CDR3 DNA reads TGTGCCAGCAGTTTAAGGCGAGGCGGAATCTACGAGCAGTACTTC.

This clone was detected a few times. V is TRBV5-1 and J is TRBJ2-7, with unresolved D. V lost 1 base and J lost 3, with 11 bases in between. Germline CDR1 and CDR2: SGHRS and YFSETQ. The CDR3 is 14 residues long. The chain's CDR3 is CASSLTVLNYEQYF. The DNA of the CDR3 is TGCGCCAGCAGCTTGACAGTGCTTAACTACGAGCAGTACTTC.

This clone appeared once. CDR3 region: CASSLVSGSGTAAEKLFF. CDR3 in DNA: TGTGCCAGCAGCTTAGTGTCGGGGTCAGGGACAGCGGCTGAAAAACTGTTTTTT. J is TRBJ1-4 and V is TRBV7-9, with 7 bases lining up with TRBD1. The CDR3 loop spans 18 amino acids. Germline loops: CDR1 SEHNR, CDR2 FQNEAQ (reference sequence). The junction had 15 bases not matched to a gene; V was cut back by 1 base and J by 7 bases.

The CDR3 loop reads CASSLWTENYGYTF. The CDR3 coding sequence is TGTGCCAGCTCACTTTGGACGGAAAACTATGGCTACACCTTC. The chain couples TRBV18 to TRBJ1-2; no reliable D call. The CDR3 spans 14 residues. Trimming left V 4 bases short and J 2 bases short, with 11 bases between. CDR1 and CDR2 (germline): KGHSH, LQKENI.

This chain links TRBV7-9 with TRBJ2-1, with 12 bases that match TRBD2. The CDR3 spans 16 residues. J was trimmed by 10 bases and V by 3 bases; bases with no gene match: 10. Germline CDR1 SEHNR, CDR2 FQNEAQ (reference sequence). The CDR3 DNA is TGTGCCAGCAGCTTCCCCTCTAGCGGGGGGGCTTTGGAGCAGTTCTTC. It encodes CASSFPSSGGALEQFF.

The chain employs TRBV2 and TRBJ2-1; TRBD1 might be the D (6 bases). Germline-derived CDR1 and CDR2 are SNHLY and FYNNEI. The CDR3 consists of 11 residues. The V gene lost 5 bases and the J gene lost 10 bases, with 9 bases spanning the gap. CDR3: CASSPGQEQFF. The CDR3, as DNA: TGTGCCAGCAGTCCTGGACAGGAGCAGTTCTTC.

In its sample, this clone was seen once. The chain employs TRBV19 and TRBJ1-5, with D hard to call. Trimming shortened V by 9 bases and J by 3 bases, and 15 bases separated the two germline ends. The CDR3 sequence is 14 residues long. CDR1 is LNHDA, CDR2 SQIVND, per germline (reference sequence). DNA for the CDR3: TGTGCCAGCCGGTCGTGGTCCCTCAATCAGCCCCAGCATTTT. It codes for CASRSWSLNQPQHF.

The chain couples TRBV14 to TRBJ2-7; D is unclear. V lost 3 bases and J 6 bases, leaving 9 bases between the germline ends. The germline V gene has CDR1 SGHDN and CDR2 FVKESK. The CDR3 is 12 residues long. The CDR3 spells CASSHSFREQYF. CDR3 sequence (DNA): TGTGCCAGCAGCCACTCCTTTCGCGAGCAGTACTTC.